The 23 T cell receptor beta chains listed next were all sequenced from one sample in a study of T cell repertoires in cytomegalovirus infection. TCRdb called the reads again in MiXCR, with one record for every CDR3 protein. The data show under 850,000 distinct CDR3 sequences, with about a third seen just once and 2.5% to 3.5% held by the top ten. The sample consisted of PBMCs. These receptors all come from a human donor in good health (CMV status not recorded). Some clones in this sample may be carry-over from other donors' samples.

This sequence joins TRBV7-9 and TRBJ2-5; TRBD1 is a possible D gene (6 bases). V was trimmed by 1 base and J by 1 base, leaving 22 bases between them. There are 19 residues in the CDR3. From germline, CDR1 is SEHNR and CDR2 FQNEAQ (reference sequence). The CDR3 loop is CASSLVSGTLVYSQETQYF. CDR3 coding DNA: TGTGCCAGCAGCTTAGTCTCGGGGACACTAGTGTACTCCCAAGAGACCCAGTACTTC.

This clonotype has just a few counts. V is TRBV24-1 and J is TRBJ2-1; 11 nucleotides line up with TRBD2. The CDR3 has 17 residues. Germline V gene data show CDR1 as KGHDR and CDR2 as SFDVKD. With V trimmed by 4 bases and J by 2 bases, 6 bases remained unmatched. The CDR3 bases are TGTGCCACCAGTGACCATAGCGGGGGGGCGCCCTACAATGAGCAGTTCTTC. Translation: CATSDHSGGAPYNEQFF.

The chain recombines TRBV6-1 with TRBJ1-5, with D uncertain. V lost 5 bases and J lost 4, with 15 bases in between. The CDR3 length is 15 residues. Looked up from germline, CDR1 is MNHNS and CDR2 is SASEGT. DNA for the CDR3: TGTGCCAGCAGTTCCCCCCGGACCCGGAATCAGCCCCAGCATTTT. Encoded protein: CASSSPRTRNQPQHF.

The V and J genes are TRBV6-2 or TRBV6-3 and TRBJ2-5; no clear D gene. Germline V CDR1 and CDR2: MNHEY, SVGEGT. V dropped 8 bases and J dropped 5 bases, with 27 bases sitting between them. CDR3 length: 17 residues. DNA for the CDR3: TGTGCCAGCTGTGATCAGTCTGGGGAACCCCCCGGGGAGACCCAGTACTTC. This sequence encodes CASCDQSGEPPGETQYF.

V gene TRBV5-1 combines with J gene TRBJ1-2; D gene ambiguous. Germline V gene lookup returns CDR1 SGHRS and CDR2 YFSETQ. The V end lost 5 bases, the J end lost 4 bases, and 18 bases lay between the germline ends. The CDR3 has 15 amino acids. CDR3 sequence: CASRSSSGYVYGYTF. In DNA, the CDR3 is TGCGCCAGCAGATCTTCGTCAGGCTATGTCTATGGCTACACCTTC.

This clonotype was picked up a small number of times. This chain links TRBV28 with TRBJ2-7; TRBD1 might be the D (6 bases). Germline assignment: CDR1 MDHEN and CDR2 SYDVKM. This CDR3 region has 13 residues. V lost 6 bases and J lost 4, with 13 bases in between. DNA of the CDR3: TGTGCCAGCAGCAGACCCGGACAGTACGAGCAGTACTTC. Its translation is CASSRPGQYEQYF.

The rearrangement joins TRBV28 to TRBJ1-4, with a weak D call TRBD1 (6 bases). The CDR3 sequence is 13 residues long. CDR1 MDHEN and CDR2 SYDVKM come from the germline V gene. Trimming pared 7 bases from V and 4 bases from J, leaving 10 bases between. CDR3 DNA: TGTGCCAGCATACAGGGCCATAATGAAAAACTGTTTTTT. Its translation is CASIQGHNEKLFF. The entire variable domain, with the rest obtained from reference TRBV28 and TRBJ1-4, is as follows: DVKVTQSSRYLVKRTGEKVFLECVQDMDHENMFWYRQDPGLGLRLIYFSYDVKMKEKGDIPEGYSVSREKKERFSLILESASTNQTSMYLCASIQGHNEKLFFGSGTQLSVL.

This clonotype has more than one count but fewer than ten. CDR3 sequence (DNA): TGTGCCAGCAGCTTAGGGCTCTCCAGGGGACACTATGGCTACACCTTC. Residues: CASSLGLSRGHYGYTF. The chain carries TRBV7-8 and TRBJ1-2; possibly TRBD1 for D (6 bases). Between the trimmed V and J ends, which lost 1 base and 3 bases, there was a span of 15 bases. Germline CDR1 reads SGHVS; CDR2 reads FQNEAQ. This CDR3 is 16 amino acids long. Looking up the rest from reference TRBV7-8 and TRBJ1-2 gives the full variable domain: GAGVSQSPRYKVAKRGQDVALRCDPISGHVSLFWYQQALGQGPEFLTYFQNEAQLDKSGLPSDRFFAERPEGSVSTLKIQRTQQEDSAVYLCASSLGLSRGHYGYTFGSGTRLTVV.

This clonotype has just a few counts. The chain uses TRBV11-2 and TRBJ2-4, with D uncertain. V was cut by 5 bases and J by 5 bases, with 10 bases left in between. CDR1 and CDR2 (germline): SGHAT, FQNNGV. The CDR3 is made up of 13 amino acids. The DNA for the CDR3 is TGTGCCAGCAGCCGGACCGGACAAAACATTCAGTACTTC. Encoded protein: CASSRTGQNIQYF.

The CDR3 DNA follows: TGTGCCAGCAGGGCATCTAGCACAGATACGCAGTATTTT. Residues: CASRASSTDTQYF. The chain links TRBV6-4 to TRBJ2-3; D is undetermined. Germline CDR1 MRHNA, CDR2 SNTAGT. The CDR3 is 13 amino acids. Trimming took off 6 bases at V and 0 bases at J, with 7 bases between the two ends.

In this sample, this clonotype turned up many times. The V and J genes are TRBV7-2 and TRBJ1-4; 7 bases map to TRBD1. Germline V gene sequence: CDR1 SGHTA, CDR2 FQGNSA. The CDR3 runs 15 residues. Trimming took 4 bases from V and 6 from J; bases not matched to a gene: 8. The CDR3 region has the DNA TGTGCCAGCAGCTCTACCGGGACAGTGGATGAAAAACTGTTTTTT. This translates into CASSSTGTVDEKLFF.

With respect to this clonotype: At one of its ends the junction is not consistent with the germline gene, which may arise from a read error. This chain uses TRBV6-1 with TRBJ1-2; TRBD1 might be the D (5 bases). Germline V gives CDR1 MNHNS, CDR2 SASEGT. This CDR3 spans 14 amino acids. The CDR3 region is CASSEALGTRAPLF. DNA for the CDR3: TGTGCCAGCAGTGAAGCCTTGGGGACGAGGGCTCCACTCTTC.

Concerning this clonotype itself: A read error may account for a junction end that differs from germline. The chain recombines TRBV10-3 with TRBJ2-1, with D perhaps being TRBD1 or TRBD2 (5 bases each). The CDR3 covers 12 residues. CDR1 and CDR2 from the germline V gene are ENHRY and SYGVKD. The CDR3 nucleotides read TGTGCCGTCAGTGATGGGGGCAATGAGCAGTTCTTC. Translation gives CAVSDGGNEQFF.

The rearrangement joins TRBV6-1 to TRBJ2-1; tentatively, D is TRBD2 (6 bases). The germline V and J ends were trimmed by 2 bases and 12 bases, with 26 bases remaining between them. The CDR3 is 17 amino acids. The germline V gene has CDR1 MNHNS and CDR2 SASEGT. The DNA for the CDR3 is TGTGCCAGCAGTGAATCCAGATCCGGGACTTCTCGGCGGGGGCAGTTCTTC. Amino acid sequence: CASSESRSGTSRRGQFF.

In the case of this clonotype: One junction end disagrees with the germline gene, perhaps due to a read error. The chain combines TRBV19 with TRBJ1-5, with D perhaps matching TRBD1 (6 bases). This CDR3 spans 17 amino acids. Germline CDR1 reads LNHDA; CDR2 reads SQIVND (reference sequence). The CDR3 DNA is TGTGCCAGTAGTATAGAACCTAAGGGGGGGTTCAATCAACCCCAGCATTTT. Its translation: CASSIEPKGGFNQPQHF.

The V gene is TRBV6-1, the J gene TRBJ2-2; TRBD2 matches at 7 bases. Trimming removed 5 bases from V and 4 bases from J; junction bases left unmatched: 19. Germline V gives CDR1 MNHNS, CDR2 SASEGT. The CDR3 has 19 amino acids. The CDR3 DNA follows: TGTGCCAGCAGTTATCAGGAGGGAGGCGGGAGCCGGGGCACCGGGGAGCTGTTTTTT. Translating gives CASSYQEGGGSRGTGELFF.

This clonotype was picked up a small number of times. The V and J genes are TRBV24-1 and TRBJ1-1; D remains unclear. The CDR3 contains 12 residues. The V end lost 5 bases, the J end lost 4 bases, and 7 bases lay between the germline ends. Germline V gives CDR1 KGHDR, CDR2 SFDVKD. CDR3: CATSAAGTEAFF. CDR3 nucleotides: TGTGCCACCAGTGCAGCGGGCACTGAAGCTTTCTTT.

This clonotype was found a few times. This chain joins TRBV7-8 and TRBJ1-6; D call uncertain. This CDR3 contains 14 residues. V was cut by 1 base and J by 6 bases, with 7 bases left in between. Germline V gene sequence: CDR1 SGHVS, CDR2 FQNEAQ. CDR3 loop: CASSLGVVNSPLHF. The CDR3 DNA reads as TGTGCCAGCAGCTTAGGTGTCGTTAATTCACCCCTCCACTTT.

This clonotype has a handful of counts. The chain has TRBV7-9 and TRBJ1-1; D unclear. V was pared by 5 bases and J by 5 bases, with 15 bases between. This CDR3 is built from 14 residues. Germline assignment: CDR1 SEHNR and CDR2 FQNEAQ (reference sequence). As DNA, the CDR3 is TGTGCCAGCAGCCAATCAAAAGGAAATACTGAAGCTTTCTTT. It translates to CASSQSKGNTEAFF.

The chain is built from TRBV9 and TRBJ2-7; weak D call: TRBD1 (5 bases). The germline CDR1 and CDR2 sequences are SGDLS and YYNGEE. The germline V and J ends were trimmed by 3 bases and 8 bases, with 15 bases remaining between them. The CDR3 covers 13 residues. CDR3 loop: CASSAPGQGQQYF. CDR3 DNA sequence: TGTGCCAGCAGCGCCCCTGGGCAGGGTCAGCAGTACTTC.

This clonotype was seen only a few times. The V call is TRBV5-5, the J call TRBJ2-5; TRBD1 agrees at 7 bases. Germline lookup yields CDR1 SGHKS and CDR2 YYEKEE (reference sequence). The J segment lost 2 bases and the V segment lost 5 bases, leaving 9 bases of the junction unmatched. The CDR3 is 15 amino acids. As DNA, the CDR3 is TGTGCCAGCAGTAATCCCTGGACAGGACAAGAGACCCAGTACTTC. It encodes CASSNPWTGQETQYF.

This clonotype is a singleton in its sample. The chain has TRBV27 and TRBJ1-2; D possibly corresponds to TRBD1 (5 bases). Trimming took off 5 bases at V and 4 bases at J, with 17 bases between the two ends. From germline, CDR1 is MNHEY and CDR2 SMNVEV (reference sequence). The CDR3 length is 15 residues. The CDR3 DNA is TGTGCCAGCAGTCGGGACGGGCAGGCACCCTATGGCTACACCTTC. The encoded protein is CASSRDGQAPYGYTF.

The chain combines TRBV28 with TRBJ2-7, with TRBD1 matching over 7 bases. CDR1 is MDHEN, CDR2 SYDVKM, per germline. This CDR3 is built from 17 residues. Unmatched junction bases numbered 12, after V lost 4 bases and J lost 0 bases. CDR3 coding DNA: TGTGCCAGCAGTTCAAGAAGGGGGCGGGCCACCTCCTACGAGCAGTACTTC. This translates into CASSSRRGRATSYEQYF.